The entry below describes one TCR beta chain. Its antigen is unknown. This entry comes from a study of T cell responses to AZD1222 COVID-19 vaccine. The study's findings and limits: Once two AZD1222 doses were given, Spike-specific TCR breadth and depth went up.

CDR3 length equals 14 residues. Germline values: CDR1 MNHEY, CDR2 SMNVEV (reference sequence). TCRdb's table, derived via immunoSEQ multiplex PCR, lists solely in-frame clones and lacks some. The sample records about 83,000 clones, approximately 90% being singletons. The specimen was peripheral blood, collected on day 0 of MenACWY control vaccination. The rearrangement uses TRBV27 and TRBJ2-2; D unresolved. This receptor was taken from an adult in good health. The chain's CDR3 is CGNQHPINTGELFF. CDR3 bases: TGTGGAAACCAGCACCCCATAAACACCGGGGAGCTGTTTTTT.